A selection of T cell receptor beta chains follows, all from one sample in a study of cytomegalovirus exposure and HLA in healthy donors. Repertoires were generated with immunoSEQ multiplex PCR, while TCRdb's copy carries only in-frame clones and drops some. The sample has roughly 80,000 clones; 75% to 85% are singletons. Material: PBMCs. Receptors originate from a man aged 50 to 60 in good health and CMV-seropositive. Both conserved end residues are part of each CDR3. The order of the fields is J gene, clone size, D gene, V gene, CDR3 protein, CDR3 DNA. A D gene is named only where the DNA matches it firmly. Clone size is stated in some rows and not others, as once, few, many or a class when expanded.

TRBJ1-2 . . TRBV30 CAWSVNSGFDYGYTF TGTGCCTGGAGTGTAAATTCAGGGTTCGACTATGGCTACACCTTC
TRBJ1-6 . TRBD1 TRBV11-2 CASSLVGTGLGPLHF TGTGCCAGCAGCTTAGTGGGGACAGGTTTAGGTCCCCTCCACTTT
TRBJ2-7 . TRBD2 TRBV5-1 CASRLGSASGYEQYF TGCGCCAGCCGATTAGGGAGCGCTAGCGGCTACGAGCAGTACTTC
TRBJ2-1 once . TRBV7-3 CASSPDPGLAYNEQFF TGTGCCAGCAGCCCCGATCCGGGACTTGCCTACAATGAGCAGTTCTTC
TRBJ2-7 . TRBD2 TRBV5-8 CASSLGLATHEQYF TGTGCCAGCAGCTTGGGACTAGCGACCCACGAGCAGTACTTC
TRBJ1-5 . . TRBV18 CASSQGQREPQHF TGTGCCAGCTCACAAGGGCAGAGGGAGCCCCAGCATTTT
TRBJ1-4 . TRBD1 TRBV6-6 CASSYSGTEEKLFF TGTGCCAGCAGTTACTCTGGGACAGAGGAAAAACTGTTTTTT
TRBJ2-6 . . TRBV5-8 CASSPVAGANVLTF TGTGCCAGCAGCCCGGTGGCTGGGGCCAACGTCCTGACTTTC
TRBJ1-4 once . TRBV6-5 CASSYHSGLGDEKLFF TGTGCCAGCAGTTACCATTCCGGGCTCGGGGATGAAAAACTGTTTTTT
TRBJ2-1 once TRBD2 TRBV9 CASSVSAGVSYNEQFF TGTGCCAGCAGCGTGTCAGCGGGAGTATCCTACAATGAGCAGTTCTTC
TRBJ1-2 . . TRBV7-8 CASSRGEGGYTF TGTGCCAGCAGCCGGGGGGAGGGAGGCTACACCTTC
TRBJ2-5 . . TRBV4-1 CASSQDGGRETQYF TGCGCCAGCAGCCAAGATGGTGGCCGAGAGACCCAGTACTTC
TRBJ1-2 . . TRBV19 CASSIKAGPANYGYTF TGTGCCAGTAGTATCAAGGCAGGGCCTGCTAACTATGGCTACACCTTC
TRBJ2-4 . TRBD2 TRBV7-2 CASSVGTSGGKNSQYF TGTGCCAGCAGCGTCGGGACTAGCGGGGGTAAAAACAGTCAGTACTTC
TRBJ2-7 once TRBD2 TRBV27 CASSERESSYEQYF TGTGCCAGCAGTGAGCGGGAGAGCTCCTACGAGCAGTACTTC
TRBJ2-1 . . TRBV2 CASSAREFRNEQFF TGTGCCAGCAGTGCACGGGAGTTTCGGAATGAGCAGTTCTTC
TRBJ1-3 . . TRBV25-1 CASRPARIGNTIYF TGTGCCAGCAGGCCAGCTAGAATTGGAAACACCATATATTTT
TRBJ2-2 . TRBD2 TRBV2 CASSGLAGYTGELFF TGTGCCAGCAGTGGGCTAGCGGGGTACACCGGGGAGCTGTTTTTT
TRBJ2-6 . . TRBV7-3 CASSPQGSGANGLTF TGTGCCAGCAGCCCGCAGGGCTCTGGGGCCAACGGCCTGACTTTC
TRBJ2-6 . . TRBV9 CASSVSRVSGANVLTF TGTGCCAGCAGCGTTAGCAGGGTATCAGGGGCCAACGTCCTGACTTTC
TRBJ2-3 few TRBD2 TRBV2 CASSAWTSGDTQYF TGTGCCAGCAGTGCCTGGACTAGCGGAGATACGCAGTATTTT
TRBJ1-5 . . TRBV19 CASRTGYGNQPQHF TGTGCCAGCCGTACAGGGTATGGCAATCAGCCCCAGCATTTT
TRBJ1-5 few . TRBV10-1 CASTEGRGNFQPQHF TGCGCCAGCACTGAGGGCAGGGGAAACTTTCAGCCCCAGCATTTT
TRBJ2-7 few TRBD1 TRBV16 CASSQAGQEYEQYF TGTGCCAGCAGCCAAGCGGGACAGGAGTACGAGCAGTACTTC
TRBJ2-7 . TRBD1 TRBV10-2 CASRKTGGWEQYF TGCGCCAGCAGAAAGACAGGGGGCTGGGAGCAGTACTTC
TRBJ2-2 . TRBD2 TRBV27 CASSLRGLAGGSRSTGELFF TGTGCCAGCAGTCTCCGGGGACTAGCGGGAGGGTCCAGAAGCACCGGGGAGCTGTTTTTT
TRBJ2-7 . TRBD2 TRBV10-3 CAISPRLAEGYEQYF TGTGCCATCAGCCCCCGGCTAGCGGAGGGCTACGAGCAGTACTTC
TRBJ2-7 . TRBD1 TRBV28 CASSSSGTGTPYEQYF TGTGCCAGCAGTTCCTCCGGGACAGGGACACCCTACGAGCAGTACTTC